A selection of T cell receptor beta chains follows, all from one sample in a study of cytomegalovirus exposure and HLA in healthy donors. Method: immunoSEQ multiplex PCR; TCRdb's copy keeps in-frame clones and lacks some. The table lists more than 200,000 clones, less than 95% of them singletons, with under 4% in the top ten. Sequencing was performed on PBMCs. All receptors come from a woman in her 30s in good health and CMV-seronegative. CDR3s include the opening cysteine and the closing phenylalanine or tryptophan. Each record gives: J gene, V gene, clone size, CDR3 length, D gene, CDR3 protein, CDR3 DNA. The D gene is left open where the match is weak. Only part of the rows carry a size: once, few, many, or a class if the clone is expanded.

j_gene: TRBJ2-2; v_gene: TRBV27; abundance: .; len: 14; d_gene: .; CDR3aa: CASSLGSNTGELFF; CDR3nt: TGTGCCAGCAGTTTGGGATCGAACACCGGGGAGCTGTTTTTT
j_gene: TRBJ2-2; v_gene: TRBV23-1; abundance: .; len: 20; d_gene: TRBD1; CDR3aa: CASSQLSPQGAHRTSGELFF; CDR3nt: TGCGCCAGCAGTCAATTGAGCCCACAGGGGGCGCATAGAACGTCCGGGGAGCTGTTTTTT
j_gene: TRBJ1-5; v_gene: TRBV6-5; abundance: .; len: 14; d_gene: .; CDR3aa: CASMAGLSNQPQHF; CDR3nt: TGTGCCAGCATGGCGGGCCTTAGCAATCAGCCCCAGCATTTT
j_gene: TRBJ2-5; v_gene: TRBV27; abundance: .; len: 13; d_gene: TRBD1; CDR3aa: CASSFRQGETQYF; CDR3nt: TGTGCCAGCAGTTTTAGACAGGGCGAGACCCAGTACTTC
j_gene: TRBJ2-3; v_gene: TRBV18; abundance: .; len: 14; d_gene: .; CDR3aa: CASSPPVVSDTQYF; CDR3nt: TGTGCCAGCTCACCACCGGTGGTCTCAGATACGCAGTATTTT
j_gene: TRBJ2-3; v_gene: TRBV27; abundance: .; len: 12; d_gene: .; CDR3aa: CASRTGTDTQYF; CDR3nt: TGTGCCAGCAGGACAGGCACAGATACGCAGTATTTT
j_gene: TRBJ1-5; v_gene: TRBV18; abundance: .; len: 13; d_gene: .; CDR3aa: CASSPGQNQPQHF; CDR3nt: TGTGCCAGCTCACCAGGCCAAAATCAGCCCCAGCATTTT
j_gene: TRBJ2-3; v_gene: TRBV6-1; abundance: .; len: 14; d_gene: .; CDR3aa: CASKLTRSTDTQYF; CDR3nt: TGTGCCAGCAAGTTGACTAGAAGCACAGATACGCAGTATTTT
j_gene: TRBJ2-3; v_gene: TRBV6-4; abundance: .; len: 14; d_gene: .; CDR3aa: CASSETGLTDTQYF; CDR3nt: TGTGCCAGCAGTGAAACGGGACTCACAGATACGCAGTATTTT
j_gene: TRBJ1-4; v_gene: TRBV11-2; abundance: .; len: 13; d_gene: .; CDR3aa: CASSSWAGEKLFF; CDR3nt: TGTGCCAGCAGCTCCTGGGCGGGGGAAAAACTGTTTTTT
j_gene: TRBJ1-1; v_gene: TRBV18; abundance: .; len: 16; d_gene: TRBD1; CDR3aa: CASSPTSTGGNTEAFF; CDR3nt: TGTGCCAGCTCACCAACTTCGACAGGGGGGAACACTGAAGCTTTCTTT
j_gene: TRBJ2-1; v_gene: TRBV29-1; abundance: .; len: 15; d_gene: .; CDR3aa: CSVAPRAGAYNEQFF; CDR3nt: TGCAGCGTTGCCCCCAGGGCAGGAGCTTACAATGAGCAGTTCTTC
j_gene: TRBJ1-2; v_gene: TRBV27; abundance: .; len: 14; d_gene: .; CDR3aa: CASSSLQRNYGYTF; CDR3nt: TGTGCCAGCAGTTCCCTTCAGAGGAACTATGGCTACACCTTC
j_gene: TRBJ2-7; v_gene: TRBV2; abundance: .; len: 12; d_gene: .; CDR3aa: CASRGLSYEQYF; CDR3nt: TGTGCCAGCAGGGGCCTCTCCTACGAGCAGTACTTC
j_gene: TRBJ2-1; v_gene: TRBV2; abundance: .; len: 12; d_gene: .; CDR3aa: CASRANYNEQFF; CDR3nt: TGTGCCAGCAGGGCAAACTACAATGAGCAGTTCTTC
j_gene: TRBJ2-1; v_gene: TRBV18; abundance: .; len: 15; d_gene: .; CDR3aa: CASSPPSTGWNEQFF; CDR3nt: TGTGCCAGCTCACCACCGTCTACGGGTTGGAATGAGCAGTTCTTC
j_gene: TRBJ2-1; v_gene: TRBV2; abundance: .; len: 14; d_gene: TRBD1; CDR3aa: CARGTGTSYNEQFF; CDR3nt: TGTGCCAGGGGGACAGGGACCTCCTACAATGAGCAGTTCTTC
j_gene: TRBJ2-1; v_gene: TRBV7-3; abundance: .; len: 16; d_gene: TRBD2; CDR3aa: CASSPLAGVPYNEQFF; CDR3nt: TGTGCCAGCAGTCCACTAGCGGGAGTCCCTTACAATGAGCAGTTCTTC
j_gene: TRBJ2-1; v_gene: TRBV18; abundance: .; len: 18; d_gene: TRBD2; CDR3aa: CASSSTGTSGSRRNEQFF; CDR3nt: TGTGCCAGCTCATCCACCGGGACTAGCGGGAGCCGGAGGAATGAGCAGTTCTTC
j_gene: TRBJ2-1; v_gene: TRBV4-3; abundance: once; len: 19; d_gene: TRBD2; CDR3aa: CASSQEVWEAGGTYNEQFF; CDR3nt: TGCGCCAGCAGCCAAGAAGTTTGGGAAGCGGGAGGCACCTACAATGAGCAGTTCTTC
j_gene: TRBJ2-5; v_gene: TRBV7-9; abundance: .; len: 14; d_gene: .; CDR3aa: CASSLEQGQETQYF; CDR3nt: TGTGCCAGCAGCTTAGAACAGGGACAAGAGACCCAGTACTTC
j_gene: TRBJ2-7; v_gene: TRBV2; abundance: .; len: 15; d_gene: .; CDR3aa: CASSEEGGGSYEQYF; CDR3nt: TGTGCCAGCAGTGAAGAAGGGGGGGGGTCCTACGAGCAGTACTTC
j_gene: TRBJ2-1; v_gene: TRBV7-8; abundance: .; len: 11; d_gene: TRBD2; CDR3aa: CGTSGGSEQFF; CDR3nt: TGTGGGACTAGCGGGGGGAGTGAGCAGTTCTTC
j_gene: TRBJ1-2; v_gene: TRBV18; abundance: .; len: 14; d_gene: .; CDR3aa: CASSPGGGGYGYTF; CDR3nt: TGTGCCAGCTCACCGGGCGGGGGAGGCTATGGCTACACCTTC
j_gene: TRBJ2-7; v_gene: TRBV7-9; abundance: .; len: 12; d_gene: .; CDR3aa: CASSLSDYEQYF; CDR3nt: TGTGCCAGCAGCTTATCAGATTACGAGCAGTACTTC
j_gene: TRBJ2-1; v_gene: TRBV4-3; abundance: .; len: 13; d_gene: .; CDR3aa: CASSLLWGEEQFF; CDR3nt: TGCGCCAGCAGCCTTTTATGGGGGGAAGAGCAGTTCTTC
j_gene: TRBJ2-1; v_gene: TRBV7-9; abundance: .; len: 13; d_gene: .; CDR3aa: CASSLDRINEQFF; CDR3nt: TGTGCCAGCAGCTTAGACAGAATCAATGAGCAGTTCTTC
j_gene: TRBJ1-1; v_gene: TRBV25-1; abundance: .; len: 11; d_gene: .; CDR3aa: CASRTNTEAFF; CDR3nt: TGTGCCAGCCGTACGAACACTGAAGCTTTCTTT
j_gene: TRBJ2-7; v_gene: TRBV29-1; abundance: .; len: 14; d_gene: TRBD1; CDR3aa: CSVGTGDAGYEQYF; CDR3nt: TGCAGCGTGGGGACAGGGGATGCCGGCTACGAGCAGTACTTC
j_gene: TRBJ2-3; v_gene: TRBV29-1; abundance: .; len: 14; d_gene: TRBD2; CDR3aa: CSVDGTTRTDTQYF; CDR3nt: TGCAGCGTTGATGGGACTACCCGCACAGATACGCAGTATTTT
j_gene: TRBJ2-3; v_gene: TRBV5-4; abundance: once; len: 16; d_gene: .; CDR3aa: CASSLDRRLIRDTQYF; CDR3nt: TGTGCCAGCAGCTTGGATCGTCGCCTCATACGGGATACGCAGTATTTT
j_gene: TRBJ1-1; v_gene: TRBV28; abundance: .; len: 13; d_gene: TRBD1; CDR3aa: CASTHRGLTEAFF; CDR3nt: TGTGCCAGCACCCACAGGGGTCTGACTGAAGCTTTCTTT
j_gene: TRBJ2-5; v_gene: TRBV13; abundance: .; len: 16; d_gene: TRBD2; CDR3aa: CASSLRTSGRLETQYF; CDR3nt: TGTGCCAGCAGCTTAAGAACTAGCGGGAGGTTGGAGACCCAGTACTTC
j_gene: TRBJ1-1; v_gene: TRBV6-5; abundance: .; len: 16; d_gene: .; CDR3aa: CASSYSTLRGNTEAFF; CDR3nt: TGTGCCAGCAGTTACTCGACTTTGAGAGGGAACACTGAAGCTTTCTTT
j_gene: TRBJ2-2; v_gene: TRBV28; abundance: .; len: 14; d_gene: .; CDR3aa: CASSLSARTGELFF; CDR3nt: TGTGCCAGCAGTTTATCTGCCCGCACCGGGGAGCTGTTTTTT
j_gene: TRBJ1-4; v_gene: TRBV7-8; abundance: .; len: 14; d_gene: .; CDR3aa: CASSLLGNSEKLFF; CDR3nt: TGTGCCAGCAGCTTACTCGGTAACAGCGAAAAACTGTTTTTT
j_gene: TRBJ2-7; v_gene: TRBV28; abundance: .; len: 17; d_gene: TRBD1; CDR3aa: CASSLAFGTGVPYEQYF; CDR3nt: TGTGCCAGCAGTTTGGCTTTCGGGACAGGGGTCCCCTACGAGCAGTACTTC
j_gene: TRBJ1-2; v_gene: TRBV13; abundance: once; len: 14; d_gene: .; CDR3aa: CASSFGQGSYGYTF; CDR3nt: TGTGCCAGCAGCTTCGGGCAGGGGAGTTATGGCTACACCTTC
j_gene: TRBJ2-3; v_gene: TRBV4-1; abundance: .; len: 17; d_gene: TRBD2; CDR3aa: CASSQDPAGGSTDTQYF; CDR3nt: TGCGCCAGCAGCCAAGATCCAGCGGGAGGGTCAACAGATACGCAGTATTTT
j_gene: TRBJ1-1; v_gene: TRBV5-6; abundance: few; len: 15; d_gene: .; CDR3aa: CASSLGREPDTEAFF; CDR3nt: TGTGCCAGCAGCTTAGGCAGGGAACCGGACACTGAAGCTTTCTTT
j_gene: TRBJ2-1; v_gene: TRBV9; abundance: .; len: 19; d_gene: .; CDR3aa: CASSVGEGGILSSYNEQFF; CDR3nt: TGTGCCAGCAGCGTAGGAGAAGGGGGGATCTTAAGCTCCTACAATGAGCAGTTCTTC
j_gene: TRBJ2-2; v_gene: TRBV4-3; abundance: .; len: 17; d_gene: TRBD2; CDR3aa: CASSQEGLAGVGGELFF; CDR3nt: TGCGCCAGCAGCCAAGAGGGACTAGCGGGAGTTGGGGGGGAGCTGTTTTTT
j_gene: TRBJ2-7; v_gene: TRBV15; abundance: .; len: 15; d_gene: .; CDR3aa: CATSRVPGSSYEQYF; CDR3nt: TGTGCCACCAGCAGAGTTCCGGGGAGCTCCTACGAGCAGTACTTC
j_gene: TRBJ1-2; v_gene: TRBV6-1; abundance: .; len: 13; d_gene: .; CDR3aa: CASVGVAVEGYTF; CDR3nt: TGTGCCAGTGTGGGCGTAGCGGTAGAGGGCTACACCTTC
j_gene: TRBJ2-7; v_gene: TRBV6-5; abundance: .; len: 15; d_gene: TRBD2; CDR3aa: CASPGLGSGAYEQYF; CDR3nt: TGTGCCAGCCCGGGACTAGGGTCGGGGGCCTACGAGCAGTACTTC
j_gene: TRBJ1-5; v_gene: TRBV11-2; abundance: .; len: 14; d_gene: .; CDR3aa: CASSLSPVNQPQHF; CDR3nt: TGTGCCAGCAGCTTGAGTCCAGTTAATCAGCCCCAGCATTTT
j_gene: TRBJ1-5; v_gene: TRBV27; abundance: .; len: 13; d_gene: .; CDR3aa: CASSPGGSPPQHF; CDR3nt: TGTGCCAGCAGTCCCGGCGGTAGTCCGCCCCAGCATTTT
j_gene: TRBJ2-3; v_gene: TRBV9; abundance: .; len: 15; d_gene: .; CDR3aa: CASGEGHTSTDTQYF; CDR3nt: TGTGCCAGTGGCGAGGGTCATACTAGCACAGATACGCAGTATTTT
j_gene: TRBJ2-1; v_gene: TRBV27; abundance: .; len: 13; d_gene: .; CDR3aa: CASSPDAYNEQFF; CDR3nt: TGTGCCAGCAGTCCAGACGCCTACAATGAGCAGTTCTTC
j_gene: TRBJ2-5; v_gene: TRBV9; abundance: once; len: 15; d_gene: TRBD1; CDR3aa: CASSTLGQGYETQYF; CDR3nt: TGTGCCAGCAGCACTTTGGGACAGGGGTACGAGACCCAGTACTTC
j_gene: TRBJ1-1; v_gene: TRBV6-5; abundance: .; len: 13; d_gene: .; CDR3aa: CASSYRRDFEAFF; CDR3nt: TGTGCCAGCAGTTACCGAAGGGACTTTGAAGCTTTCTTT
j_gene: TRBJ2-7; v_gene: TRBV7-6; abundance: .; len: 13; d_gene: .; CDR3aa: CASGEASSYEQYF; CDR3nt: TGTGCCAGCGGGGAGGCGAGCTCCTACGAGCAGTACTTC
j_gene: TRBJ1-4; v_gene: TRBV11-2; abundance: .; len: 16; d_gene: .; CDR3aa: CASSLDVGQANEKLFF; CDR3nt: TGTGCCAGCAGCTTAGATGTGGGACAAGCTAATGAAAAACTGTTTTTT
j_gene: TRBJ2-1; v_gene: TRBV2; abundance: .; len: 17; d_gene: TRBD2; CDR3aa: CASSGETSGASYNEQFF; CDR3nt: TGTGCCAGCAGTGGGGAGACTAGCGGAGCCTCCTACAATGAGCAGTTCTTC
j_gene: TRBJ2-5; v_gene: TRBV5-1; abundance: .; len: 14; d_gene: .; CDR3aa: CASSEGRIQETQYF; CDR3nt: TGCGCCAGCAGCGAGGGACGGATCCAAGAGACCCAGTACTTC
j_gene: TRBJ2-7; v_gene: TRBV7-2; abundance: .; len: 13; d_gene: .; CDR3aa: CASSLVPEGEQYF; CDR3nt: TGTGCCAGCAGCTTAGTACCCGAGGGCGAGCAGTACTTC
j_gene: TRBJ2-1; v_gene: TRBV19; abundance: .; len: 13; d_gene: .; CDR3aa: CASSTQRYDEQFF; CDR3nt: TGTGCCAGTAGCACCCAGCGGTATGATGAGCAGTTCTTC
j_gene: TRBJ1-2; v_gene: TRBV30; abundance: .; len: 11; d_gene: .; CDR3aa: CAWGLIYGYTF; CDR3nt: TGTGCCTGGGGACTGATCTATGGCTACACCTTC